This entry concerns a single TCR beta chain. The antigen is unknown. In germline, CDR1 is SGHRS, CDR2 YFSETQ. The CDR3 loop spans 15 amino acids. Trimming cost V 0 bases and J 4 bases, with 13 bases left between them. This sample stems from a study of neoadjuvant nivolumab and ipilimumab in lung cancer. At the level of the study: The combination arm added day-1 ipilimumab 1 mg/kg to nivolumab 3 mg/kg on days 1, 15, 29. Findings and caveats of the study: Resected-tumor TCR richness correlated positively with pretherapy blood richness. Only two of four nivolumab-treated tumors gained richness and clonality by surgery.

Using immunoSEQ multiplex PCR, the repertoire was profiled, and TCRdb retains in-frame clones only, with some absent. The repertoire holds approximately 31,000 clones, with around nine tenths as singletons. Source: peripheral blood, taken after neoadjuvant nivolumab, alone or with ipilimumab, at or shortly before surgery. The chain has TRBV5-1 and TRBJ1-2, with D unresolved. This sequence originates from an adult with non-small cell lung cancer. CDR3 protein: CASSLGPAGPYGYTF. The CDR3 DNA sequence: TGCGCCAGCAGCTTGGGCCCCGCGGGCCCCTATGGCTACACCTTC.